This entry describes one T cell receptor beta chain. Primers for the PCR totalled 60 Vbeta and 13 Jbeta. In the study's own analysis: Roughly 11 million shared chains were among around 80 million unique TCR beta chains counted in a later analysis. Clones were sequenced by immunoSEQ multiplex PCR, and TCRdb holds only the in-frame ones, with some missing. For V, J and clone size, that table is used; D and trimming come from the DNA. This table has approximately 140,000 clones, over 60% appearing once. The sample is drawn from a study of cytomegalovirus exposure and HLA in healthy donors. The CDR3 has 17 amino acids. From germline, CDR1 is SGHTA and CDR2 FQGTGA. J lost 3 bases, V lost 5 bases, and 12 bases had no gene match.

The TCR sequence derives from a female donor in good health and CMV-seronegative. V usage is TRBV7-3 and J usage is TRBJ2-7; 11 nucleotides agree with TRBD2. Sequencing was done on a sample of PBMCs. The CDR3 sequence: CASSLSGGGLAVYEQYF. The CDR3 DNA reads TGTGCCAGCAGCCTCAGTGGTGGGGGACTAGCGGTCTACGAGCAGTACTTC.